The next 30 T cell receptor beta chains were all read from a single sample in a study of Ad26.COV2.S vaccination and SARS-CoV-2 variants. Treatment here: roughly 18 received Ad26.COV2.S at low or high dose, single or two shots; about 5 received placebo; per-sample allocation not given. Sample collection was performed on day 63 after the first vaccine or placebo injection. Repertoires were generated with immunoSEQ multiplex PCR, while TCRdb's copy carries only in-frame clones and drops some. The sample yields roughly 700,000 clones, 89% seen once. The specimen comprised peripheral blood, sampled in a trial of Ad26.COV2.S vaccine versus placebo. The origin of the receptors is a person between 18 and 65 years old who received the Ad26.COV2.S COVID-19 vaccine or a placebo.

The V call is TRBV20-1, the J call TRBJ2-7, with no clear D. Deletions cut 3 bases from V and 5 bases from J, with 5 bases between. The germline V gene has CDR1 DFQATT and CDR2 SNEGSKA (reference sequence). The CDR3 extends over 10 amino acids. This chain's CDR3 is CSARTDEQYF. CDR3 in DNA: TGCAGTGCTAGGACTGACGAGCAGTACTTC.

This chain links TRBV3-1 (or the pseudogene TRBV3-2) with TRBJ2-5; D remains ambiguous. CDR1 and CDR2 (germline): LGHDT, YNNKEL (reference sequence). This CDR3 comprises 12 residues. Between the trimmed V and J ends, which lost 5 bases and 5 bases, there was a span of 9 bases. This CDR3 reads CASSSISETQYF. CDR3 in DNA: TGTGCCAGCAGCTCAATTTCGGAGACCCAGTACTTC.

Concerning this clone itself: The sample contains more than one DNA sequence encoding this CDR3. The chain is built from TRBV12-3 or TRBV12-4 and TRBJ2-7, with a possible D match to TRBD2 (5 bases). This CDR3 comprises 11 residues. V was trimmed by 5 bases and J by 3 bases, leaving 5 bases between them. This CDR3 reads CASSRDYEQYF. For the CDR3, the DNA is TGTGCCAGCAGTCGGGACTACGAGCAGTACTTC.

The CDR3: CASSFHELQPQHF. The CDR3 DNA reads as TGTGCCAGCAGCTTCCATGAGCTTCAGCCCCAGCATTTT. This chain connects TRBV7-9 to TRBJ1-5; D is unclear. The germline V gene has CDR1 SEHNR and CDR2 FQNEAQ (reference sequence). The CDR3 covers 13 residues. V lost 3 bases and J 6 bases, leaving 9 bases between the germline ends.

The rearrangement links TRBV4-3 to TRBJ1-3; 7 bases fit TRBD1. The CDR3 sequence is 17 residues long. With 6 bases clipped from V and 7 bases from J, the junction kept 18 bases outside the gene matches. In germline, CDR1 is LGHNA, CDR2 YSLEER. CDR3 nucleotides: TGCGCCAGCAGGTTATACGTCGGACAGGACGTTGGGAACACCATATATTTT. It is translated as CASRLYVGQDVGNTIYF.

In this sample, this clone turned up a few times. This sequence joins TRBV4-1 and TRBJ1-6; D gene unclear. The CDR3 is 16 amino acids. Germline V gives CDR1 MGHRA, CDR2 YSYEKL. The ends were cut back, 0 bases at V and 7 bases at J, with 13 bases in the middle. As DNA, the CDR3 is TGCGCCAGCAGCCAAGAGCCAGGAAGCGGGAATTCACCCCTCCACTTT. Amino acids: CASSQEPGSGNSPLHF.

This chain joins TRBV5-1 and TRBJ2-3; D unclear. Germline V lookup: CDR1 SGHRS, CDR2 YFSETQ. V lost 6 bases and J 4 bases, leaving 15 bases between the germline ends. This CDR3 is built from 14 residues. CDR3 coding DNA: TGCGCCAGCACTCCCAGGACCCGCGCAGATACGCAGTATTTT. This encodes CASTPRTRADTQYF.

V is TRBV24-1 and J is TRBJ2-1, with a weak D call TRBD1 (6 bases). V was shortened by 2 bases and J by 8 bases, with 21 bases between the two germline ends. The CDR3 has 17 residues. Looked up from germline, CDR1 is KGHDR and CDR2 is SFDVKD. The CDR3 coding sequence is TGTGCCACCAGTGATTCTTACAGGGTTCACGAAGTGGATGAGCAGTTCTTC. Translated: CATSDSYRVHEVDEQFF.

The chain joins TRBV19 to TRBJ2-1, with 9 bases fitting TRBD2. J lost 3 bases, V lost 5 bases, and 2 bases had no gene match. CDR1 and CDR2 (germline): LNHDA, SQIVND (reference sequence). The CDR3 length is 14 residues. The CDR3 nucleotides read TGTGCCAGTAGTTTTAGCGGGAGCTACAATGAGCAGTTCTTC. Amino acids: CASSFSGSYNEQFF.

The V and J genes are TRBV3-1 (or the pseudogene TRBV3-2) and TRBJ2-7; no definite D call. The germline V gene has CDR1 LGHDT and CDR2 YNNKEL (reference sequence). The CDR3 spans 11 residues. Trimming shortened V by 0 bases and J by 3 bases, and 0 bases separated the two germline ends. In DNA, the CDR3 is TGTGCCAGCAGCCAAGACTACGAGCAGTACTTC. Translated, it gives CASSQDYEQYF.

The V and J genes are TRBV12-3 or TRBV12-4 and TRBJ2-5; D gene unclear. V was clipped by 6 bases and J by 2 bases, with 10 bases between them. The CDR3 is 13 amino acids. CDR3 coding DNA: TGTGCCAGCAGCCCGCAGTTGCAAGAGACCCAGTACTTC. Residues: CASSPQLQETQYF.

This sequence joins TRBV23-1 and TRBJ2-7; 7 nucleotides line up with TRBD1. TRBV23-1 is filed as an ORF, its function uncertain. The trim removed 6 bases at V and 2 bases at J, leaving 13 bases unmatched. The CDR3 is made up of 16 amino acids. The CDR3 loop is CASSLIRDRSAYEQYF. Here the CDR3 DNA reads TGCGCCAGCAGCCTCATCCGGGACAGAAGTGCCTACGAGCAGTACTTC.

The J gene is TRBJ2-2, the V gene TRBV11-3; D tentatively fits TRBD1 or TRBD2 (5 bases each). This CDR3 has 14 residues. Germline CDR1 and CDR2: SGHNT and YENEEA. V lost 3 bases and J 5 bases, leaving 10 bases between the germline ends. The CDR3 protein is CASSLQGGTGELFF. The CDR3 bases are TGTGCCAGCAGCTTGCAGGGCGGGACCGGGGAGCTGTTTTTT.

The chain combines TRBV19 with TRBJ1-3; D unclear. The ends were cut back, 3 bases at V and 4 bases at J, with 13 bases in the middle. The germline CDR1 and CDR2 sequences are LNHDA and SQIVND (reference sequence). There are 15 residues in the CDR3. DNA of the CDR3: TGTGCCAGTAGTATTAAGGCCATCGGAGGAAACACCATATATTTT. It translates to CASSIKAIGGNTIYF.

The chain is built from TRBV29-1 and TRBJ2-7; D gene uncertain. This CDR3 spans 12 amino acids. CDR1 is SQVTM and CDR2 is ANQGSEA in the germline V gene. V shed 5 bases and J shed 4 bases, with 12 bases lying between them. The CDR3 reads CSVRHEEYEQYF. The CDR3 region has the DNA TGCAGCGTTAGACATGAAGAATACGAGCAGTACTTC.

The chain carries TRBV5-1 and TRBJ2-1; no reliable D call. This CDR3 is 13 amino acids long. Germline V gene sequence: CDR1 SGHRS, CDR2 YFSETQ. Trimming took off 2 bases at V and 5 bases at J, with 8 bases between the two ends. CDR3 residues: CASSFRWDNEQFF. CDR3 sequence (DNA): TGCGCCAGCAGCTTTAGGTGGGACAATGAGCAGTTCTTC.

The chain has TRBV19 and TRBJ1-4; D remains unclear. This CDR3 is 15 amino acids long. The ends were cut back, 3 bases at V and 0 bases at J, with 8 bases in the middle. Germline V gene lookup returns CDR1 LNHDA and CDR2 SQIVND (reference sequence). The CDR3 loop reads CASSIDRTTNEKLFF. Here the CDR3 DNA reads TGTGCCAGTAGTATCGACCGAACAACTAATGAAAAACTGTTTTTT. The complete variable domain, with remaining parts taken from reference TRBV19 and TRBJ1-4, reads DGGITQSPKYLFRKEGQNVTLSCEQNLNHDAMYWYRQDPGQGLRLIYYSQIVNDFQKGDIAEGYSVSREKKESFPLTVTSAQKNPTAFYLCASSIDRTTNEKLFFGSGTQLSVL.

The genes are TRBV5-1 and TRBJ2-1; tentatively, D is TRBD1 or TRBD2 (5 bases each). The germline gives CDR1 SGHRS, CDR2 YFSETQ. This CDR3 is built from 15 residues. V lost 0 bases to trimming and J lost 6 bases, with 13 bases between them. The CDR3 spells CASSLEGTPSNEQFF. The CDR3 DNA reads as TGCGCCAGCAGCTTGGAGGGGACCCCCTCCAATGAGCAGTTCTTC.

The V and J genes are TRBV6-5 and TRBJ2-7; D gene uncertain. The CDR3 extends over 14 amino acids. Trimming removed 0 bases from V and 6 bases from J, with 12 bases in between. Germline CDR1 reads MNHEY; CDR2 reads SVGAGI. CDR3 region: CASSYSGPDSEQYF. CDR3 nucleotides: TGTGCCAGCAGTTACTCGGGCCCAGATAGCGAGCAGTACTTC.

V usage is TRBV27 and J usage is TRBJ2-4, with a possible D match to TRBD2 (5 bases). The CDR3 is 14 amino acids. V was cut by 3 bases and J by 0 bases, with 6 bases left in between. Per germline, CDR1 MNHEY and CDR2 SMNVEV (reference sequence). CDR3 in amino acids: CASSFAGAKNIQYF. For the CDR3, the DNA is TGTGCCAGCAGTTTTGCGGGAGCCAAAAACATTCAGTACTTC.

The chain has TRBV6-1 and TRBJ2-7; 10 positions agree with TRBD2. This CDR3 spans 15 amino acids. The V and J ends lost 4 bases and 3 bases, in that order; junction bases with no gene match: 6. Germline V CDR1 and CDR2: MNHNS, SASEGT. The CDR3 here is CASSVAGGLLYEQYF. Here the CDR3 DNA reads TGTGCCAGCAGTGTAGCGGGGGGACTCCTCTACGAGCAGTACTTC.

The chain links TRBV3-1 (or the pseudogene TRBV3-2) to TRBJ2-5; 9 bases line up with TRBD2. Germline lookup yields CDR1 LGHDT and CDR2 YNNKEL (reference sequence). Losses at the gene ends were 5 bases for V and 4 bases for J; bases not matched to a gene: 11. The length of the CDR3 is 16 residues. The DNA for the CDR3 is TGTGCCAGCAGCAAGAGAGCGGGGGGCGGGGCAGAGACCCAGTACTTC. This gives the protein CASSKRAGGGAETQYF.

The CDR3 DNA reads as TGTGCTAGTGCCATGACAGATTATAGCAATCAGCCCCAGCATTTT. Translation gives CASAMTDYSNQPQHF. The chain carries TRBV12-5 and TRBJ1-5, with D possibly TRBD1 on 5 matching bases. Trimming took 7 bases from V and 0 from J, leaving 13 bases between them. CDR3 length equals 15 residues. From germline, CDR1 is LGHNT and CDR2 FRNRAP.

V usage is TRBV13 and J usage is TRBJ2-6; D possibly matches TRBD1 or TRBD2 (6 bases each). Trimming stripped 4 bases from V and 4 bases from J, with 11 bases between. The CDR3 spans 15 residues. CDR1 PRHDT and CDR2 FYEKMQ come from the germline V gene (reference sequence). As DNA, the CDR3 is TGTGCCAGCAGCTGGGGGGCAGGAGGGGCCAACGTCCTGACTTTC. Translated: CASSWGAGGANVLTF.

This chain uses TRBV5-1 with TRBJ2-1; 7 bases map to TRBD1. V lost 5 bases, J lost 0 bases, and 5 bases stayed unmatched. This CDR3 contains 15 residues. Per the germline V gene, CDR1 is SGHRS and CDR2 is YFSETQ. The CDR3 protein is CASSRDSLSYNEQFF. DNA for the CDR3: TGCGCCAGCAGTAGGGACAGCCTCTCCTACAATGAGCAGTTCTTC.

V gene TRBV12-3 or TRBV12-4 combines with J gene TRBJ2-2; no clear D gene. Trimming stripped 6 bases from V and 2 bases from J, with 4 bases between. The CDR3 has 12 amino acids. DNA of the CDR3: TGTGCCAGCAGAACTAACACCGGGGAGCTGTTTTTT. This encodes CASRTNTGELFF.

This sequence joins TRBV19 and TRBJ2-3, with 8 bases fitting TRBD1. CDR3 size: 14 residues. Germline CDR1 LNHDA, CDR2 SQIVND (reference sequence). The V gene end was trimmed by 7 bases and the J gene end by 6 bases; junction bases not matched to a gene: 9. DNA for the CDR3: TGTGCCAGTACTATGACAGGGGCGAGGGATACGCAGTATTTT. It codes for CASTMTGARDTQYF.

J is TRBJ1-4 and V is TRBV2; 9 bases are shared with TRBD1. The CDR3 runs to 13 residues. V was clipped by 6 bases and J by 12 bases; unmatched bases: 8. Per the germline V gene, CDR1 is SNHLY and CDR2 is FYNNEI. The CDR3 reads CASSLGQGLQLFF. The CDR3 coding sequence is TGTGCCAGCAGCCTGGGACAGGGCCTTCAACTGTTTTTT.

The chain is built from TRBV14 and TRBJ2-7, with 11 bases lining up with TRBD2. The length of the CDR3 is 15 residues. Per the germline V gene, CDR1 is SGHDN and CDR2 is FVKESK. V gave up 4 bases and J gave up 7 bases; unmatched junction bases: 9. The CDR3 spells CASSPRLAGGMEQYF. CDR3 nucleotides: TGTGCCAGCAGCCCTCGCCTAGCGGGGGGCATGGAGCAGTACTTC.

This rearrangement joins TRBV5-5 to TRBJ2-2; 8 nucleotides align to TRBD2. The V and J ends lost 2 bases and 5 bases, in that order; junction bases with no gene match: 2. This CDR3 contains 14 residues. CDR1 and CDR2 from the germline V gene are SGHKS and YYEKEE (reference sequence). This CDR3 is CASSLGLATGELFF. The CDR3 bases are TGTGCCAGCAGCTTAGGACTAGCTACCGGGGAGCTGTTTTTT.